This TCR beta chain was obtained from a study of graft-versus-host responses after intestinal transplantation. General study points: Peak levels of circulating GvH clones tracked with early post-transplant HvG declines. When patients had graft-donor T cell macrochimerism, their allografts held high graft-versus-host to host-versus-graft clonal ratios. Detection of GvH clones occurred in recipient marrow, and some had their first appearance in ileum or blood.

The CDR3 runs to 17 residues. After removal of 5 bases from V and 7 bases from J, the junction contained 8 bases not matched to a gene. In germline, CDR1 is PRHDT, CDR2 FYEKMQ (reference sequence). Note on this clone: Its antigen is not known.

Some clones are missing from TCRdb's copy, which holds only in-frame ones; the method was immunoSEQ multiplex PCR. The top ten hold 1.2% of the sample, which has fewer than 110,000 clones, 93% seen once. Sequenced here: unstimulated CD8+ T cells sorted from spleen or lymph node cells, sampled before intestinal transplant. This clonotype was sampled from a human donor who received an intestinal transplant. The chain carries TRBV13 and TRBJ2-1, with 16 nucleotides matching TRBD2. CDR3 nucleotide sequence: TGTGCCAGCAGCCCCACCGGGACTAGCGGGGGGGGGAATGAGCAGTTCTTC. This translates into CASSPTGTSGGGNEQFF.